A single sample gave rise to the 15 T cell receptor beta chains below, sequenced in a study of T cells in Graves' hyperthyroidism and ophthalmopathy. RNA transcripts yielded amplified TCR beta CDR3 regions. In the first-round RT-PCR of the TCR CDR3, the HTBI primer set was used. Via MiXCR, TCRdb re-called the multiplex PCR reads, giving one row per CDR3 protein. The data hold approximately 510,000 distinct CDR3 sequences, with 40% to 55% observed a single time. Sequenced sample: peripheral blood or thyroid tissue (not recorded which). The receptors were gathered from an adult woman with Graves' disease, either hyperthyroidism or ophthalmopathy (not recorded which).

This clonotype came up many times. The gene calls are TRBV5-1 and TRBJ1-6; TRBD1 is a possible D gene (5 bases). CDR3 length equals 14 residues. V lost 0 bases and J lost 7, with 8 bases in between. CDR1 and CDR2 from the germline V gene are SGHRS and YFSETQ. The CDR3 loop is CASSLEGTNSPLHF. In DNA, the CDR3 is TGCGCCAGCAGCTTGGAGGGGACCAATTCACCCCTCCACTTT.

V gene TRBV10-3 combines with J gene TRBJ2-1; D is possibly TRBD1 (5 bases). The CDR3 spans 12 residues. Germline loops: CDR1 ENHRY, CDR2 SYGVKD. Trimming took 6 bases from V and 6 from J, leaving 9 bases between them. This CDR3 is CAISPDSNEQFF. The CDR3 nucleotides read TGTGCCATCAGCCCAGACAGCAATGAGCAGTTCTTC.

The chain uses TRBV29-1 and TRBJ1-2, with D possibly matching TRBD1 (5 bases). V gave up 7 bases and J gave up 5 bases, with 8 bases separating them. The CDR3 runs 10 residues. CDR1 and CDR2 (germline): SQVTM, ANQGSEA. The CDR3 here is CSDQGYGYTF. CDR3 DNA sequence: TGCAGCGACCAGGGTTATGGCTACACCTTC. Full variable domain (remainder filled in from reference TRBV29-1 and TRBJ1-2): SAVISQKPSRDICQRGTSLTIQCQVDSQVTMMFWYRQQPGQSLTLIATANQGSEATYESGFVIDKFPISRPNLTFSTLTVSNMSPEDSSIYLCSDQGYGYTFGSGTRLTVV.

This clonotype was detected only a few times. The chain is built from TRBV10-1 and TRBJ2-5; TRBD2 is a possible D gene (5 bases). There are 16 residues in the CDR3. V lost 3 bases and J lost 4, with 18 bases in between. Germline lookup yields CDR1 WNHNN and CDR2 SYGVQD (reference sequence). CDR3 DNA: TGCGCCAGCAGTGAAGATTGGTCTAGCCGGGGAGAGACCCAGTACTTC. It yields the protein CASSEDWSSRGETQYF.

This clonotype was seen repeatedly, ten times or more. The CDR3 here is CSARLRVTNSPLHF. CDR3 coding DNA: TGCAGTGCCAGACTCAGGGTCACTAATTCACCCCTCCACTTT. The V call is TRBV20-1, the J call TRBJ1-6, with TRBD1 as a possible D gene (5 bases). V was pared by 6 bases and J by 6 bases, with 15 bases between. Germline CDR1 and CDR2: DFQATT and SNEGSKA (reference sequence). This CDR3 has 14 residues.

Many counts were recorded for this clonotype. The genes are TRBV7-9 and TRBJ1-2; D is unclear. The CDR3 loop spans 13 amino acids. CDR1 is SEHNR, CDR2 FQNEAQ, per germline (reference sequence). The ends were cut back, 6 bases at V and 6 bases at J, with 14 bases in the middle. CDR3 sequence reads: CASSPIPDDGYTF. The CDR3 nucleotides read TGTGCCAGCAGTCCGATACCGGATGATGGCTACACCTTC.

DNA for the CDR3: TGCAGTGCTAGAACTTTACTAGCGCTCCCCTCCTACGAGCAGTACTTC. It translates to CSARTLLALPSYEQYF. V usage is TRBV20-1 and J usage is TRBJ2-7; 7 nucleotides line up with TRBD2. V was pared by 2 bases and J by 0 bases, with 10 bases of the junction left unmatched. The CDR3 consists of 16 residues. Per the germline V gene, CDR1 is DFQATT and CDR2 is SNEGSKA (reference sequence).

A remark on this clonotype: One end of the junction fails to match germline, which may point to a read error. The chain has TRBV7-6 and TRBJ2-5; no clear D. Germline values: CDR1 SGHVS, CDR2 FNYEAQ. The CDR3 spans 13 residues. The CDR3 nucleotides read TGTGCCAGCAGCACCACTTCTTCACGACGGGTAGACTTC. This translates into CASSTTSSRRVDF.

Only one count was recorded for this clonotype. One junction end does not reproduce the germline sequence, and a read error may be involved. This chain links TRBV28 with TRBJ2-6, with a weak D call TRBD1 (5 bases). The V gene's germline CDR1 is MDHEN and CDR2 SYDVKM. This CDR3 is built from 13 residues. The CDR3 spells CATGPGQTNTEAF. DNA of the CDR3: TGTGCCACTGGCCCAGGGCAGACGAACACTGAAGCTTTC.

The DNA of the CDR3 is TGTGCCAGCGACGACAGACTTAATTCACCCCTCCACTTT. This encodes CASDDRLNSPLHF. The gene calls are TRBV7-9 and TRBJ1-6; D possibly corresponds to TRBD1 (5 bases). V lost 8 bases and J 6 bases, leaving 11 bases between the germline ends. Germline V lookup: CDR1 SEHNR, CDR2 FQNEAQ (reference sequence). The CDR3 runs 13 residues.

This clonotype has at least ten counts. The rearrangement joins TRBV7-9 to TRBJ1-4; D perhaps matches TRBD1 (6 bases). In germline, CDR1 is SEHNR, CDR2 FQNEAQ (reference sequence). Trimming removed 5 bases at V and 8 bases at J, with 12 bases between. The CDR3 runs 13 residues. CDR3 coding DNA: TGTGCCAGCAGCCACCAGGGGAACGAAAAACTGTTTTTT. This codes for CASSHQGNEKLFF. The whole variable domain, filled in from reference TRBV7-9 and TRBJ1-4, reads DTGVSQNPRHKITKRGQNVTFRCDPISEHNRLYWYRQTLGQGPEFLTYFQNEAQLEKSRLLSDRFSAERPKGSFSTLEIQRTEQGDSAMYLCASSHQGNEKLFFGSGTQLSVL.

This clonotype was counted at least ten times. The rearrangement uses TRBV29-1 and TRBJ1-2, with a tentative D call TRBD1 (6 bases). V dropped 7 bases and J dropped 7 bases, with 25 bases sitting between them. Germline V gene lookup returns CDR1 SQVTM and CDR2 ANQGSEA. The CDR3 length is 15 residues. CDR3 sequence (DNA): TGCAGCGGTCCTCTTATGGGCCTTCAGGGGTCTGGCTACACCTTC. Translation gives CSGPLMGLQGSGYTF.

In its sample, this clonotype was seen many times. The gene calls are TRBV19 and TRBJ1-1; D is unresolved. Germline loops: CDR1 LNHDA, CDR2 SQIVND (reference sequence). The V and J ends lost 2 bases and 0 bases respectively, with 7 bases between them. The CDR3 runs to 14 residues. Written as DNA, the CDR3 is TGTGCCAGTAGTATAATGACGGTGAACACTGAAGCTTTCTTT. Its protein is CASSIMTVNTEAFF.

V and J are TRBV29-1 and TRBJ1-5; D gene uncertain. Germline values: CDR1 SQVTM, CDR2 ANQGSEA. The CDR3 is 12 residues long. The V and J ends lost 8 bases and 1 base respectively, with 9 bases between them. CDR3 in amino acids: CSSEYSNQPQHF. As DNA, the CDR3 is TGCAGCTCCGAATACAGCAATCAGCCCCAGCATTTT.

This chain connects TRBV9 to TRBJ2-2, with no clear D. V lost 1 base, J lost 2 bases, and 12 bases lay in between. The CDR3 runs 16 residues. Germline CDR1 reads SGDLS; CDR2 reads YYNGEE. The CDR3 bases are TGTGCCAGCAGCGTACTCCCTATTGGAAACACCGGGGAGCTGTTTTTT. Amino acid sequence: CASSVLPIGNTGELFF. The entire variable domain, with the rest obtained from reference TRBV9 and TRBJ2-2, is as follows: DSGVTQTPKHLITATGQRVTLRCSPRSGDLSVYWYQQSLDQGLQFLIQYYNGEERAKGNILERFSAQQFPDLHSELNLSSLELGDSALYFCASSVLPIGNTGELFFGEGSRLTVL.